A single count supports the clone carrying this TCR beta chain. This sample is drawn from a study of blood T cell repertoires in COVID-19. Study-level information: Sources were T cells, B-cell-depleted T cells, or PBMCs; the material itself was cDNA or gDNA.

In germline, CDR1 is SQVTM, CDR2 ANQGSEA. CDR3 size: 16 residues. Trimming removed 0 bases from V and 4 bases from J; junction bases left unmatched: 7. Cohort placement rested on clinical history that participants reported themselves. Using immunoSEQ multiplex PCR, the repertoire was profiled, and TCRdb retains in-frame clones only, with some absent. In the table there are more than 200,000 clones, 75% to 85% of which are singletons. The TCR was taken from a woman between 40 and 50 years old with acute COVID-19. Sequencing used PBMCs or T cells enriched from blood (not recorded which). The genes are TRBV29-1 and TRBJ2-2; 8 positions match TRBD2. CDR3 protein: CSVEDLSSGITGELFF. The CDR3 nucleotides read TGCAGCGTTGAAGATCTGAGTAGCGGGATCACCGGGGAGCTGTTTTTT.